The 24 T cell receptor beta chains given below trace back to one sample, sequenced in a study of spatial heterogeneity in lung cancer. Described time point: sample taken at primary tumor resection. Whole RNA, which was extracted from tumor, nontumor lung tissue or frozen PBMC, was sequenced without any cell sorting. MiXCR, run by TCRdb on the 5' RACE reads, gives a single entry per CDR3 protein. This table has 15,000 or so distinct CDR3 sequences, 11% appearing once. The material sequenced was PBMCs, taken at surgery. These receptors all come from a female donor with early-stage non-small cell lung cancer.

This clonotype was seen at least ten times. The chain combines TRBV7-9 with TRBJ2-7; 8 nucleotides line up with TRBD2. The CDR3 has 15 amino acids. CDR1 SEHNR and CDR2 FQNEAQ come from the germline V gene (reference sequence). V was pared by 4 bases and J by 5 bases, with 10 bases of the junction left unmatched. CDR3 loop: CASSSSGGLFHEQYF. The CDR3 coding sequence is TGTGCCAGCAGCTCATCGGGGGGGCTTTTCCACGAGCAGTACTTC.

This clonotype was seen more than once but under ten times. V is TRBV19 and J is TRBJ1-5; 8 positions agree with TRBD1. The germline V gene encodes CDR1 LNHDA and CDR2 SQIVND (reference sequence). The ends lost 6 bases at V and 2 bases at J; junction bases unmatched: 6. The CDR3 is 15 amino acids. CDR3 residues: CASSTGTGGNQPQHF. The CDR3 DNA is TGTGCCAGTAGCACCGGGACAGGCGGCAATCAGCCCCAGCATTTT.

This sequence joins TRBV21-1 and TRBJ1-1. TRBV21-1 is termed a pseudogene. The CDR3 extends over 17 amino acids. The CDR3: CASSKIYCMALGTEAFF. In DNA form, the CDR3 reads TGTGCCAGCAGCAAAATTTACTGTATGGCCTTAGGGACTGAAGCTTTCTTT.

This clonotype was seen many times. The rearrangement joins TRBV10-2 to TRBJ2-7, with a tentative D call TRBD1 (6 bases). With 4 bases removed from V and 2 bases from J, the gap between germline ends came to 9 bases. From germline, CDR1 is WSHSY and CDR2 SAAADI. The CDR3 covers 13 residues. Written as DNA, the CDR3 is TGCGCCAGCAGTGCAGGGGAAACCTACGAGCAGTACTTC. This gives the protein CASSAGETYEQYF.

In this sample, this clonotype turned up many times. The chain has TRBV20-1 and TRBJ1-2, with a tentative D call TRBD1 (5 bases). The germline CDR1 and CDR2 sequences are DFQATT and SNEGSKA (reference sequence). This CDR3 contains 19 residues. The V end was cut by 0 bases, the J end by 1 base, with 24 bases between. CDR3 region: CSARDEIGTGGSHNYGYTF. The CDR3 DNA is TGCAGTGCTAGAGATGAGATTGGGACGGGGGGATCCCATAACTATGGCTACACCTTC.

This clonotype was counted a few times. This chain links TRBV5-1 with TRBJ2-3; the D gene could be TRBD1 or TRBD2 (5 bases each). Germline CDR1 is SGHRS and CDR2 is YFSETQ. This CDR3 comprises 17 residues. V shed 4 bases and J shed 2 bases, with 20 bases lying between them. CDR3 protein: CASSENPALGTTDTQYF. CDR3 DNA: TGCGCCAGCAGCGAGAACCCCGCCCTCGGGACCACAGATACGCAGTATTTT.

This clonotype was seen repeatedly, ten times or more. CDR3 DNA: TGTGCCAGCAGCCTCCTCTGGGGGGGCAACACCGGGGAGCTGTTTTTT. Translating it yields CASSLLWGGNTGELFF. This chain connects TRBV7-2 to TRBJ2-2, with a possible D match to TRBD2 (7 bases). The CDR3 covers 16 residues. Germline CDR1 is SGHTA and CDR2 is FQGNSA. V was cut by 5 bases and J by 2 bases, with 15 bases left in between.

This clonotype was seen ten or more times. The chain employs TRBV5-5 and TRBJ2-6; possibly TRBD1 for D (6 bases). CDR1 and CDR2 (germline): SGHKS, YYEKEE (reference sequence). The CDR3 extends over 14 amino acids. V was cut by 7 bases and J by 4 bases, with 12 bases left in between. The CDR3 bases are TGTGCCAGCCAAACCGGGACAGGGGCCAACGTCCTGACTTTC. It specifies CASQTGTGANVLTF.

The CDR3 protein is CASSPGTLQGDGYTF. CDR3 sequence (DNA): TGCGCCAGCAGCCCCGGGACTCTGCAAGGGGATGGCTACACCTTC. The V call is TRBV5-1, the J call TRBJ1-2; D perhaps matches TRBD1 (5 bases). Germline CDR1 SGHRS, CDR2 YFSETQ. V gave up 4 bases and J gave up 6 bases, with 19 bases separating them. This CDR3 comprises 15 residues.

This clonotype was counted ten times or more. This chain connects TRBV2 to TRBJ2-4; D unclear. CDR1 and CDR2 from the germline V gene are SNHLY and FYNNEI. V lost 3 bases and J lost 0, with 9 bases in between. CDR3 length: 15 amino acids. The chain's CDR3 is CASSDQRIAKNIQYF. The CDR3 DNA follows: TGTGCCAGCAGTGACCAGCGTATAGCCAAAAACATTCAGTACTTC.

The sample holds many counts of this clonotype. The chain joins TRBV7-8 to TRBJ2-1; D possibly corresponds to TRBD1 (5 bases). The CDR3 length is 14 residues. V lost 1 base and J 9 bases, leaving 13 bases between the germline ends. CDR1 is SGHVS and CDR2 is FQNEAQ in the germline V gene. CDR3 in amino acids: CASSLVSGLGEQFF. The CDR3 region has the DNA TGTGCCAGCAGCTTAGTATCAGGGCTGGGTGAGCAGTTCTTC. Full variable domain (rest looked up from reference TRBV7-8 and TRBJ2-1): GAGVSQSPRYKVAKRGQDVALRCDPISGHVSLFWYQQALGQGPEFLTYFQNEAQLDKSGLPSDRFFAERPEGSVSTLKIQRTQQEDSAVYLCASSLVSGLGEQFFGPGTRLTVL.

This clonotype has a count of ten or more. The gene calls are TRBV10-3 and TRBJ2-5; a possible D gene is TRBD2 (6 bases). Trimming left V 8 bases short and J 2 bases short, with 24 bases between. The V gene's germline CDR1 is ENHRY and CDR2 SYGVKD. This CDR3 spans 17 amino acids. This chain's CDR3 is CAIRRTSAGQVQETQYF. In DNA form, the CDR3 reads TGTGCCATCCGTCGGACAAGTGCGGGGCAGGTGCAAGAGACCCAGTACTTC.

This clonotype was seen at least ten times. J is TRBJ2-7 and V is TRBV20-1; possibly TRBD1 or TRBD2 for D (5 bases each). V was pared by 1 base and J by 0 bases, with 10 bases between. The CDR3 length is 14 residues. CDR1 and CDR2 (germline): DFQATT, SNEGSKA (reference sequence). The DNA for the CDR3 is TGCAGTGCTAGAGGGGCAGGGAGCTCCTACGAGCAGTACTTC. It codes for CSARGAGSSYEQYF.

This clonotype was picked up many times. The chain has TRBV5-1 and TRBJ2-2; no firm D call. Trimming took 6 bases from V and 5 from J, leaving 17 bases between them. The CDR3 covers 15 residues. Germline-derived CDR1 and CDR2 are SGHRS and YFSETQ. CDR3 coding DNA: TGCGCCAGCACCGGCGGATCGATGAGAACCGGGGAGCTGTTTTTT. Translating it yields CASTGGSMRTGELFF.

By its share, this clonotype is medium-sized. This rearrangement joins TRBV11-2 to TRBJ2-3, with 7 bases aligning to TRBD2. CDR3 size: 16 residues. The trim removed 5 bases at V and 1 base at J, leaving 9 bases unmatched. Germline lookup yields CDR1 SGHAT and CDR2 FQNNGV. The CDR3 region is CASSPVWGGGTDTQYF. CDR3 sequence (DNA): TGTGCCAGCAGCCCCGTGTGGGGGGGGGGCACAGATACGCAGTATTTT.

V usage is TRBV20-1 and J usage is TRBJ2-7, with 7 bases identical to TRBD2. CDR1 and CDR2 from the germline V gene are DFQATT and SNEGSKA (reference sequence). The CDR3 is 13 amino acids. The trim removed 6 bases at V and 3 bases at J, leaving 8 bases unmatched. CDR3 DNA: TGCAGTGCAGCCCTCAGGGACTACTACGAGCAGTACTTC. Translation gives CSAALRDYYEQYF.

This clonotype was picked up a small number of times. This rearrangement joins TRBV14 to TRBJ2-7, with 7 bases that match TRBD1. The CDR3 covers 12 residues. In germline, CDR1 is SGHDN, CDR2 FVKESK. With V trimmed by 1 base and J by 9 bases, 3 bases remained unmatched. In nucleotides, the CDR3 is TGTGCCAGCAGCCAAGTCACAGGGGTGCAGTACTTC. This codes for CASSQVTGVQYF. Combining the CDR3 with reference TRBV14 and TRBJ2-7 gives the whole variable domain EAGVTQFPSHSVIEKGQTVTLRCDPISGHDNLYWYRRVMGKEIKFLLHFVKESKQDESGMPNNRFLAERTGGTYSTLKVQPAELEDSGVYFCASSQVTGVQYFGPGTRLTVT.

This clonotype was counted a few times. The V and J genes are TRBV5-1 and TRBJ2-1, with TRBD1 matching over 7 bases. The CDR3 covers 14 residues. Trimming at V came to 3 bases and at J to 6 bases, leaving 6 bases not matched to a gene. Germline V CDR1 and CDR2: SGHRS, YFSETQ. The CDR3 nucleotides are TGCGCCAGCAGCTACGGACAGGAGGTCAATGAGCAGTTCTTC. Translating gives CASSYGQEVNEQFF.

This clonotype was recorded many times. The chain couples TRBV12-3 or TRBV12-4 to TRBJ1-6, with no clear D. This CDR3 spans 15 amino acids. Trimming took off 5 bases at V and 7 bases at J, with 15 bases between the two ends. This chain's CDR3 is CASSSTAALNSPLHF. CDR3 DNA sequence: TGTGCCAGCAGTAGCACGGCAGCTCTAAATTCACCCCTCCACTTT.

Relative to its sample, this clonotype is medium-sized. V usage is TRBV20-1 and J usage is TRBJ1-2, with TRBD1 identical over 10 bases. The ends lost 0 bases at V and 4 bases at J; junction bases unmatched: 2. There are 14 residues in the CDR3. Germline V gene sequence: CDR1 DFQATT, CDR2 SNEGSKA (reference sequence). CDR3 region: CSAREDRGGYGYTF. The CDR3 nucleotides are TGCAGTGCTAGAGAGGACAGGGGGGGCTATGGCTACACCTTC.

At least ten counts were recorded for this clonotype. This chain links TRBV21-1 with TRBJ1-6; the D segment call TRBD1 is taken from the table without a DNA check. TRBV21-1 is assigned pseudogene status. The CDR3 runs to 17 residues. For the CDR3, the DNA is TGTGCCAGCCCTATCTGGGTCGAAATAAAGGGGGATTCACCCCTCCACTTT. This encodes CASPIWVEIKGDSPLHF.

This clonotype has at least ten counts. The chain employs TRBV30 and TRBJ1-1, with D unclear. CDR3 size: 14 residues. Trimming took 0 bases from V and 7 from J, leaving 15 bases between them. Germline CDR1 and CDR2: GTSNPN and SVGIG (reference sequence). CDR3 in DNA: TGTGCCTGGAGTGTACCTCCCCAGAAGCTTGAAGCTTTCTTT. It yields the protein CAWSVPPQKLEAFF.

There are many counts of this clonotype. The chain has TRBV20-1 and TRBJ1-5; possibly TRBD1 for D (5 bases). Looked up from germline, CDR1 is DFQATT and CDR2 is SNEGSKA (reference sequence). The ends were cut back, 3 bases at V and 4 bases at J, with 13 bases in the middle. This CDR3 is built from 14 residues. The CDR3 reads CSASGQGKNQPQHF. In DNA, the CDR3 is TGCAGTGCTAGCGGGCAGGGCAAGAATCAGCCCCAGCATTTT.

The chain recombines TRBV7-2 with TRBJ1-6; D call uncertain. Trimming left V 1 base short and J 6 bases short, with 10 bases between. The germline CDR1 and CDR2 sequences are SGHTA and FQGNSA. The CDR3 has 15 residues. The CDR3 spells CASSLGGVGNSPLHF. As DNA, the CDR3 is TGTGCCAGCAGCTTAGGTGGGGTCGGTAATTCACCCCTCCACTTT.